This is a list of T cell receptor beta chains from one sample in a study of blood T cells in healthy people across ages. Via MiXCR, TCRdb re-called the 5' RACE reads, giving one row per CDR3 protein. The sample lists 650,000 to 1,000,000 distinct CDR3 sequences; approximately 35% were seen once. Specimen: blood. The receptors come from a man aged 18 to 30 in good health. The CDR3 runs from the conserved cysteine through the conserved F or W. The order of the fields is V gene, J gene, CDR3 protein.

>TRBV14|TRBJ2-5
CASSRFGETQYF
>TRBV20-1|TRBJ1-5
CSARVRQSNQPQHF
>TRBV5-1|TRBJ2-6
CASSLGHSGANVLTF
>TRBV20-1|TRBJ2-1
CSGRRGPGEQFF
>TRBV15|TRBJ2-7
CATSKSSRSYEQYF
>TRBV29-1|TRBJ2-7
CSVGERDYEQYF
>TRBV5-1|TRBJ1-4
CASSVGGGATNEKLFF
>TRBV11-2|TRBJ1-1
CASSLIPHDYRANTEAFF
>TRBV4-2|TRBJ2-7
CASSQVGDTYEQYF
>TRBV4-1|TRBJ1-1
CASSQTARAENAEAFF
>TRBV21-1|TRBJ1-2
CASSIKGADYGYTF
>TRBV11-1|-
CVSSKAREGTQYF
>TRBV9|TRBJ2-1
CASSLARLVAGESEQFF
>TRBV9|TRBJ2-5
CASSVATSGAQAQYF
>TRBV20-1|TRBJ2-5
CSATSGLADPSQVSQETQYF
>TRBV27|TRBJ1-1
CASMGYSGQMNTEAFF
>TRBV28|TRBJ2-3
CASSLEGLLLDTQYF
>TRBV12-3/TRBV12-4|TRBJ2-2
CATGLENTGELFF
>TRBV5-1|TRBJ2-3
CASSLSQGGGPGTDTQYF
>TRBV11-2|TRBJ2-3
CASSSIRGPREDTQYF
>TRBV27|TRBJ1-2
CACSLSGGDYGYTF
>TRBV10-3|TRBJ2-2
CAISESFPGRGMIGELFF
>TRBV5-1|TRBJ2-3
CASSPVLTGATDTQYF
>TRBV20-1|TRBJ2-5
CSASSPRARYQETQYF
>TRBV6-5|TRBJ1-1
CASSPYRENTEAFF
>TRBV6-5|TRBJ2-3
CASSSQPSTDTQYF
>TRBV19|TRBJ2-4
CASSPTGQKNIQYF
>TRBV20-1|TRBJ2-1
CSARATGEGEQFF
>TRBV29-1|TRBJ2-7
CSVEWPSGAYEQYF
>TRBV4-1|TRBJ2-5
CASSSQDLETQYF
>TRBV12-3/TRBV12-4|TRBJ1-4
CASSPGGLSEKLFF
>TRBV5-1|TRBJ1-1
CAGRDRGITEAFF
>TRBV7-8|TRBJ2-4
CASSWLDRGQNIQYF
>TRBV27|TRBJ1-2
CASRGRLGANGYTF
>TRBV12-3/TRBV12-4|TRBJ2-7
CASSLTQDKYF
>TRBV12-3/TRBV12-4|TRBJ2-6
CASSLIVGNGANVLTF
>TRBV27|TRBJ1-1
CASSLSVRGMNTEAFF
>TRBV12-3/TRBV12-4|TRBJ2-5
CASSLPAGGRYNEQYF
>TRBV7-8|TRBJ2-3
CASSLMDRGVYAQYF
>TRBV7-2|TRBJ1-5
CASSLAGGQGGNQPQHF
>TRBV12-3/TRBV12-4|TRBJ2-7
CASSGHEQYF
>TRBV7-2|TRBJ1-6
CASRDGANNSPLHF
>TRBV2|TRBJ2-7
CASSPQWVNSYEQYF
>TRBV18|TRBJ1-1
CASSPPRAEAFF
>TRBV9|TRBJ2-3
CASSTRTGTTDTQYF
>TRBV20-1|TRBJ2-7
CSARDSRWAATYEQYF
>TRBV12-3/TRBV12-4|TRBJ2-5
CATSSPAARRETQYF
>TRBV4-2|TRBJ2-2
CASSQDWLLADNTGELFF
>TRBV3-1|TRBJ2-7
CASSQEPDRSPGEQYF
>TRBV20-1|TRBJ1-1
CSAQGQGADTEAFF